This T cell receptor beta chain is from a study of shared clonotypes between healthy human individuals. As for the study in general: Per-donor plates numbered three CD4 naive, three CD4 memory, two CD8 naive and one CD8 memory. Findings and limits, study-wide: Naive subsets, compared against memory subsets, generally had larger estimated richness values. Relative to clonotypes present in all four donors, those not shared had lower generation probabilities.

TCRdb's table, derived via immunoSEQ multiplex PCR, lists solely in-frame clones and lacks some. The table records over a million clones, around 95% of them present only once. V dropped 6 bases and J dropped 4; count of bases not matched to a gene: 6. Germline V gene data show CDR1 as SQVTM and CDR2 as ANQGSEA. The CDR3 spans 13 residues. For this clone: Its antigen is as yet unknown.

Only Caucasian adults living in Nashville, Tennessee made up the donor group. This sequence originates from a man aged 25-40 years in good health. The sample taken for sequencing was naive CD4+ T cells sorted from blood. Subset of the sample: CD45RA+ positively selected. This chain joins TRBV29-1 and TRBJ2-7; TRBD1 aligns across 10 bases. The CDR3 spells CSVKWTGGYEQYF. CDR3 in DNA: TGCAGCGTCAAATGGACAGGGGGGTACGAGCAGTACTTC.